The 21 T cell receptor beta chains listed next were all sequenced from one sample in a study of T cells after yellow fever vaccination. TCRdb independently ran MiXCR on the 5' RACE reads; one entry per CDR3 protein. This sample has about 300,000 distinct CDR3 sequences, with around 6.8% found just once. The input for sequencing was PBMCs, taken roughly 46 days after the first yellow fever vaccination. These receptors all stem from a man aged 18 to 30 who received the YFV17D yellow fever vaccine.

This chain links TRBV18 with TRBJ1-2; 11 bases match TRBD1. The trim removed 3 bases at V and 4 bases at J, leaving 4 bases unmatched. This CDR3 contains 15 residues. Germline CDR1 KGHSH, CDR2 LQKENI. Here the CDR3 DNA reads TGTGCCAGCTCACCCCAAGGGACAGGGGGCTATGGCTACACCTTC. It encodes CASSPQGTGGYGYTF. Complete variable domain (other parts from reference TRBV18 and TRBJ1-2): NAGVMQNPRHLVRRRGQEARLRCSPMKGHSHVYWYRQLPEEGLKFMVYLQKENIIDESGMPKERFSAEFPKEGPSILRIQQVVRGDSAAYFCASSPQGTGGYGYTFGSGTRLTVV.

The chain recombines TRBV20-1 with TRBJ1-2; the match to TRBD1 covers 8 bases. The CDR3 is 16 residues long. The V gene's germline CDR1 is DFQATT and CDR2 SNEGSKA (reference sequence). V trimming: 1 base; J trimming: 1 base; junction bases outside the gene matches: 8. The DNA of the CDR3 is TGCAGTGCTAGAGCTGTTGGACAGGGTATTAACTATGGCTACACCTTC. It codes for CSARAVGQGINYGYTF.

The rearrangement uses TRBV11-3 and TRBJ2-3; D is undetermined. This CDR3 has 15 residues. Germline V gene data show CDR1 as SGHNT and CDR2 as YENEEA. Trimming cost V 4 bases and J 1 base, with 12 bases left between them. In DNA form, the CDR3 reads TGTGCCAGCAGCTCAAACGGCCGAGGCACAGATACGCAGTATTTT. As protein: CASSSNGRGTDTQYF.

This clonotype was observed a handful of times. V usage is TRBV20-1 and J usage is TRBJ2-4, with 10 positions matching TRBD1. This CDR3 is built from 14 residues. The ends lost 1 base at V and 11 bases at J; junction bases unmatched: 8. In germline, CDR1 is DFQATT, CDR2 SNEGSKA (reference sequence). The CDR3 nucleotides are TGCAGTGCTAGAGGCGGACAGGGGGGACGGCTTCAGTACTTC. As protein: CSARGGQGGRLQYF.

This chain joins TRBV20-1 and TRBJ2-5; D is uncertain. Deletions cut 0 bases from V and 1 base from J, with 6 bases between. The germline V gene has CDR1 DFQATT and CDR2 SNEGSKA (reference sequence). CDR3 size: 13 residues. The chain's CDR3 is CSAREASQETQYF. The CDR3 DNA reads TGCAGTGCTAGAGAGGCCAGCCAAGAGACCCAGTACTTC.

This clonotype came up a few times. The V and J genes are TRBV7-8 and TRBJ1-5, with TRBD1 matching over 8 bases. Looked up from germline, CDR1 is SGHVS and CDR2 is FQNEAQ. CDR3 length: 18 amino acids. V shed 5 bases and J 3 bases; nucleotides not matched to a gene: 15. Here the CDR3 DNA reads TGTGCCAGCAGCCATGGACAGGGAGGCGTTCTTTCCAATCAGCCCCAGCATTTT. Its protein product is CASSHGQGGVLSNQPQHF.

This clonotype turned up a few times. This chain uses TRBV3-1 with TRBJ2-2; the D is unclear. Germline CDR1 LGHDT, CDR2 YNNKEL (reference sequence). V was cut by 4 bases and J by 7 bases, with 7 bases left in between. The CDR3 has 12 residues. The CDR3 coding sequence is TGTGCCAGCAGCCTTTCGATCGGGGAGCTGTTTTTT. The encoded protein is CASSLSIGELFF.

The chain uses TRBV12-3 or TRBV12-4 and TRBJ2-3; D gene ambiguous. This CDR3 comprises 13 residues. The V gene lost 5 bases and the J gene lost 5 bases, with 11 bases spanning the gap. This chain's CDR3 is CASSLLRRDTQYF. The CDR3 DNA reads TGTGCCAGCAGTCTATTGAGAAGAGATACGCAGTATTTT.

This sequence joins TRBV7-9 and TRBJ2-3; the match to TRBD1 covers 8 bases. The germline V gene encodes CDR1 SEHNR and CDR2 FQNEAQ (reference sequence). The V gene end was trimmed by 4 bases and the J gene end by 4 bases; junction bases not matched to a gene: 13. The CDR3 contains 17 residues. CDR3 sequence: CASSSLGRGPQSDTQYF. The CDR3 coding sequence is TGTGCCAGCAGCTCTTTAGGCAGGGGGCCTCAATCAGATACGCAGTATTTT.

The chain has TRBV11-2 and TRBJ2-2; 12 nucleotides align to TRBD2. CDR1 SGHAT and CDR2 FQNNGV come from the germline V gene. The CDR3 contains 17 residues. The V segment lost 0 bases and the J segment 3 bases; nucleotides outside the gene matches: 2. The CDR3 loop reads CASSLDGLAGYTGELFF. CDR3 sequence (DNA): TGTGCCAGCAGCTTAGACGGACTAGCGGGGTACACCGGGGAGCTGTTTTTT.

Only a few counts were recorded for this clonotype. This chain joins TRBV29-1 and TRBJ2-5, with TRBD1 identical over 7 bases. V trimming: 4 bases; J trimming: 4 bases; junction bases outside the gene matches: 3. The CDR3 runs to 12 residues. CDR1 and CDR2 (germline): SQVTM, ANQGSEA. CDR3: CSVAAGGETQYF. CDR3 nucleotide sequence: TGCAGCGTTGCGGCAGGGGGAGAGACCCAGTACTTC. Filled out from reference TRBV29-1 and TRBJ2-5, the complete variable domain reads SAVISQKPSRDICQRGTSLTIQCQVDSQVTMMFWYRQQPGQSLTLIATANQGSEATYESGFVIDKFPISRPNLTFSTLTVSNMSPEDSSIYLCSVAAGGETQYFGPGTRLLVL.

The V gene is TRBV9, the J gene TRBJ2-7; D is ambiguous. This CDR3 spans 14 amino acids. Germline values: CDR1 SGDLS, CDR2 YYNGEE. The germline V and J ends were trimmed by 0 bases and 2 bases, with 9 bases remaining between them. In DNA, the CDR3 is TGTGCCAGCAGCGTAGGTTGGGTTCCCTACGAGCAGTACTTC. This codes for CASSVGWVPYEQYF.

The V call is TRBV18, the J call TRBJ2-7; TRBD1 matches at 7 bases. J was trimmed by 4 bases and V by 3 bases; bases with no gene match: 6. This CDR3 is 14 amino acids long. CDR1 KGHSH and CDR2 LQKENI come from the germline V gene. The CDR3 bases are TGTGCCAGCTCACCCGACAGGGCGAAATACGAGCAGTACTTC. It codes for CASSPDRAKYEQYF.

This clonotype was counted many times. The junction departs from the called germline gene at one end, perhaps through a read error. V usage is TRBV5-6 and J usage is TRBJ2-4; D call uncertain. There are 13 residues in the CDR3. The germline CDR1 and CDR2 sequences are SGHDT and YYEEEE. CDR3 sequence: CASSLWARNIQYF. The DNA for the CDR3 is TGTGCCAGCAGCTTGTGGGCCAGAAACATTCAGTACTTC.

This clonotype has at least ten counts. This chain uses TRBV18 with TRBJ2-3, with D possibly matching TRBD1 (6 bases). The CDR3 loop spans 15 amino acids. Trimming pared 1 base from V and 10 bases from J, leaving 18 bases between. Looked up from germline, CDR1 is KGHSH and CDR2 is LQKENI. The CDR3 sequence: CASSPRGPVAMAQYF. In DNA, the CDR3 is TGTGCCAGCTCACCACGGGGGCCAGTCGCTATGGCGCAGTATTTT.

This clonotype was seen only a few times. The chain carries TRBV29-1 and TRBJ2-7; D not resolved. The germline V and J ends were trimmed by 4 bases and 3 bases, with 10 bases remaining between them. From germline, CDR1 is SQVTM and CDR2 ANQGSEA. The CDR3 covers 12 residues. The CDR3 sequence: CSVGFTHYEQYV. DNA for the CDR3: TGCAGCGTTGGATTCACCCACTACGAGCAGTACGTC.

This clonotype was seen a few times. This sequence joins TRBV24-1 and TRBJ2-6; unclear D gene. From germline, CDR1 is KGHDR and CDR2 SFDVKD. The CDR3 consists of 16 residues. V was cut by 4 bases and J by 0 bases, with 9 bases left in between. CDR3 nucleotides: TGTGCCACCAGTGACGGACGATACTCTGGGGCCAACGTCCTGACTTTC. This gives the protein CATSDGRYSGANVLTF.

This clonotype was counted only a few times. The CDR3 spells CASSEIQGATEAFF. DNA for the CDR3: TGTGCCAGCAGCGAAATACAGGGTGCCACTGAAGCTTTCTTT. The chain combines TRBV13 with TRBJ1-1; tentatively, D is TRBD1 (6 bases). This CDR3 region has 14 residues. V was cut by 5 bases and J by 4 bases, with 14 bases left in between. Germline V gene sequence: CDR1 PRHDT, CDR2 FYEKMQ (reference sequence).

The gene calls are TRBV11-3 and TRBJ2-2; 11 positions match TRBD1. The V gene end was trimmed by 5 bases and the J gene end by 5 bases; junction bases not matched to a gene: 7. The V gene's germline CDR1 is SGHNT and CDR2 YENEEA. This CDR3 contains 16 residues. The CDR3 nucleotides are TGTGCCAGCAGCGGCCGGGACAGGGGGACGACCGGGGAGCTGTTTTTT. Protein product: CASSGRDRGTTGELFF.

This clonotype was counted many times. This chain connects TRBV5-1 to TRBJ2-2, with D possibly called TRBD1 or TRBD2 (5 bases each). Trimming shortened V by 6 bases and J by 4 bases, and 19 bases separated the two germline ends. Germline CDR1 SGHRS, CDR2 YFSETQ. The CDR3 is made up of 16 amino acids. The CDR3 DNA sequence: TGCGCCAGCAAGAGGGACCAGCTAGCCGGCACCGGGGAGCTGTTTTTT. It specifies CASKRDQLAGTGELFF.

At least ten counts were recorded for this clonotype. The chain carries TRBV7-8 and TRBJ2-7; D uncertain. Germline CDR1 SGHVS, CDR2 FQNEAQ. The ends were cut back, 1 base at V and 4 bases at J, with 8 bases in the middle. The CDR3 is 13 residues long. CDR3: CASSLVASYEQYF. CDR3 DNA: TGTGCCAGCAGCTTAGTGGCGTCATACGAGCAGTACTTC.